This T cell receptor (beta chain) was documented in a study of shared clonotypes between healthy human individuals. The repertoire was sequenced with immunoSEQ multiplex PCR; TCRdb's copy has only in-frame clones and lacks some. The sample consists of about 1 million clones, roughly 80% of them appearing once. V gave up 2 bases and J gave up 4 bases, with 5 bases separating them. The CDR3 has 12 residues. The germline CDR1 and CDR2 sequences are MNHNS and SASEGT. Turning to this clone: Other DNA sequences in the sample encode the same CDR3.

The chain uses TRBV6-1 and TRBJ2-5, with D hard to call. Material: memory CD4+ T cells sorted from blood. Subset described: CD45RA-negative fraction. The sequence was collected from a man between 18 and 29 years old in good health. CDR3 loop: CASSERVETQYF. The CDR3 nucleotides read TGTGCCAGCAGTGAAAGGGTAGAGACCCAGTACTTC.